Only a few counts were recorded for the clone carrying this T cell receptor beta chain. Its antigen remains unidentified. Here immunoSEQ multiplex PCR was the method, and the copy in TCRdb shows in-frame clones only, minus some. Found here are more than 85,000 clones, roughly nine tenths of them singletons; the top ten hold over 4%. CDR3 length: 13 residues. With 0 bases removed from V and 5 bases from J, the gap between germline ends came to 7 bases. The germline V gene encodes CDR1 MNHEY and CDR2 SVGAGI. This sample is part of a study of T cell responses to AZD1222 COVID-19 vaccine. The overall study: Second-dose schedules of about 4 or about 12 weeks were combined.

Study-wide results and caveats: The donors showed a predominance of white British ancestry and of females, with possible underestimation of clonal diversity. CD4 TCRs associated with vaccination spanned spike, dominating at 160-218 and 743-854.

Sequenced material: peripheral blood, taken on day 0 of AZD1222 vaccination. The rearrangement links TRBV6-5 to TRBJ2-5; D not resolved. The TCR sequence derives from an adult in good health. The CDR3: CASSYSDGETQYF. DNA for the CDR3: TGTGCCAGCAGTTACTCGGATGGCGAGACCCAGTACTTC.